The rows below give T cell receptor beta chains drawn from one sample of a study of T-cell memory formation after mild COVID-19. MiXCR, applied by TCRdb to the 5' RACE reads, yields one record per CDR3 protein. The sample holds about 400,000 distinct CDR3 sequences, approximately 24% seen once. What was sequenced was PBMCs or a T cell subset sorted from them (not recorded which). All receptors come from an adult woman who had mild COVID-19 (a few samples of this study predate the infection). Cell type and time point are not known. Both conserved end residues are part of each CDR3. The D gene is left open where the match is weak. Only some rows state a clone size, as once, few, many or a class for expanded clones.

cdr3_aa cdr3_nt clone_size j_call d_call v_call cdr3_length
CASSPGTGRNTEAFF TGTGCCAGCAGTCCGGGGACAGGGAGGAACACTGAAGCTTTCTTT few TRBJ1-1 TRBD1 TRBV12-3/TRBV12-4 15
CSARLVSSYEQYF TGCAGTGCTAGGCTCGTTAGCTCCTACGAGCAGTACTTC NA TRBJ2-7 NA TRBV20-1 13
CATRSGTGQGEAFF TGTGCCACCAGATCCGGGACAGGGCAGGGTGAAGCTTTCTTT NA TRBJ1-1 TRBD1 TRBV24-1 14
CASSPAGGNEKLFF TGTGCCAGCAGCCCAGCCGGGGGGAATGAAAAACTGTTTTTT NA TRBJ1-4 NA TRBV7-9 14
CASSVLTKNEQFF TGCGCCAGCAGTGTCCTTACGAAGAATGAGCAGTTCTTC NA TRBJ2-1 NA TRBV10-2 13
CASRGHLNTGELFF TGTGCCAGTCGGGGACACTTGAACACCGGGGAGCTGTTTTTT NA TRBJ2-2 NA TRBV27 14
CASSTEIDSGYTF TGTGCCAGCAGTACTGAAATCGATTCAGGCTACACCTTC NA TRBJ1-2 NA TRBV6-1 13
CSALIDHEWHEQYF TGCAGTGCTCTTATAGACCACGAATGGCACGAGCAGTACTTC NA TRBJ2-7 NA TRBV20-1 14
CASSLAQGNVRANVLTF TGTGCCAGCAGCTTGGCCCAGGGAAACGTTAGGGCCAACGTCCTGACTTTC few TRBJ2-6 NA TRBV5-5 17
CASSARTDQETQYF TGTGCCAGCAGCGCCCGGACTGACCAAGAGACCCAGTACTTC NA TRBJ2-5 NA TRBV7-6 14
CSGFPPPGLAGGVGYNEQFF TGCAGTGGGTTTCCCCCGCCGGGACTAGCGGGAGGGGTTGGCTACAATGAGCAGTTCTTC few TRBJ2-1 TRBD2 TRBV20-1 20
CATSGPGLADTSYNEQFF TGTGCCACCAGTGGTCCGGGACTAGCTGATACCTCCTACAATGAGCAGTTCTTC NA TRBJ2-1 TRBD2 TRBV24-1 18
CASAKGTPNTGELFF TGTGCCTCAGCAAAAGGGACTCCGAACACCGGGGAGCTGTTTTTT NA TRBJ2-2 NA TRBV12-3/TRBV12-4 15
CSAIWGNYNEQFF TGCAGTGCTATATGGGGGAACTACAATGAGCAGTTCTTC NA TRBJ2-1 NA TRBV20-1 13
CASSRYRGISPHEQFF TGTGCCAGCAGCCGCTACAGGGGGATAAGCCCCCATGAGCAGTTCTTC NA TRBJ2-1 TRBD1 TRBV3-1 16
CASSKGGVSYEQYF TGTGCCAGCAGCAAAGGCGGGGTCTCCTACGAGCAGTACTTC NA TRBJ2-7 NA TRBV6-2/TRBV6-3 14
CSAGQGANTGELFF TGCAGTGCTGGACAGGGGGCGAACACCGGGGAGCTGTTTTTT few TRBJ2-2 TRBD1 TRBV20-1 14
CASSPGVSNTEAFF TGTGCCAGCAGCCCCGGTGTGTCGAACACTGAAGCTTTCTTT NA TRBJ1-1 NA TRBV27 14
CASSPGLAGPREQFF TGTGCCAGCAGCCCCGGACTAGCGGGGCCGCGTGAGCAGTTCTTC NA TRBJ2-1 TRBD2 TRBV7-9 15
CAISDTGVVPYEQYF TGTGCCATCAGTGATACAGGGGTGGTTCCCTACGAGCAGTACTTC NA TRBJ2-7 TRBD1 TRBV10-3 15
CASSLATGTMDSPLHF TGCGCCAGCAGCTTGGCGACAGGGACGATGGATTCACCCCTCCACTTT NA TRBJ1-6 TRBD1 TRBV5-1 16
CASSLSTSSGGASETQYF TGCGCCAGCAGCTTGTCGACTTCTAGCGGGGGGGCCTCGGAGACCCAGTACTTC NA TRBJ2-5 TRBD2 TRBV5-1 18
CASSDYRGMNTEAFF TGCGCCAGCAGCGATTACAGGGGGATGAACACTGAAGCTTTCTTT few TRBJ1-1 TRBD1 TRBV5-1 15
CASSQEWADKDTDTQYF TGCGCCAGCAGCCAAGAGTGGGCGGACAAGGACACAGATACGCAGTATTTT few TRBJ2-3 NA TRBV4-1 17
CASGRPGQGNTGELFF TGTGCCAGCGGGAGGCCGGGACAGGGTAACACCGGGGAGCTGTTTTTT few TRBJ2-2 TRBD1 TRBV7-3 16
CASSYWDKETQYF TGTGCCAGCAGTTACTGGGACAAGGAAACCCAGTACTTC NA TRBJ2-5 NA TRBV12-3/TRBV12-4 13
CASKFPSGNEQFF TGTGCCAGCAAGTTTCCTAGCGGCAATGAGCAGTTCTTC NA TRBJ2-1 TRBD2 TRBV12-3/TRBV12-4 13
CASSLEGGSGDTQYF TGTGCCAGCAGCTTAGAAGGGGGTAGTGGAGATACGCAGTATTTT NA TRBJ2-3 NA TRBV7-9 15
CASSPGPGQAYNEQFF TGTGCCAGCAGTCCGGGGCCGGGACAAGCTTACAATGAGCAGTTCTTC NA TRBJ2-1 NA TRBV12-3/TRBV12-4 16
CSAPQTSGSVNEQFF TGCAGTGCCCCCCAGACTAGCGGGAGTGTAAATGAGCAGTTCTTC NA TRBJ2-1 TRBD2 TRBV20-1 15
CASSLMGTGNQPQHF TGTGCCAGCAGTTTAATGGGGACCGGCAATCAGCCCCAGCATTTT few TRBJ1-5 NA TRBV12-3/TRBV12-4 15
CASSSLGVNEQFF TGTGCCAGCAGCTCTCTCGGTGTTAATGAGCAGTTCTTC NA TRBJ2-1 NA TRBV7-3 13
CASSFPGTGHYGYTF TGTGCCAGCAGCTTTCCCGGGACAGGGCACTATGGCTACACCTTC NA TRBJ1-2 TRBD1 TRBV7-8 15
CASSYSTTGHSTDTQYF TGTGCCAGCAGTTACTCGACCACTGGACATAGCACAGATACGCAGTATTTT few TRBJ2-3 NA TRBV6-5 17
CASSLPTPGLAGGPYHADTQYF TGTGCCAGCAGTTTGCCCACCCCGGGACTAGCGGGAGGGCCCTATCACGCAGATACGCAGTATTTT NA TRBJ2-3 TRBD2 TRBV28 22
CASSGRTPTDTQYF TGTGCCAGCAGCGGGAGGACGCCTACAGATACGCAGTATTTT few TRBJ2-3 NA TRBV9 14
CSVRTDRNTEAFF TGCAGCGTGCGCACAGATCGGAACACTGAAGCTTTCTTT NA TRBJ1-1 NA TRBV29-1 13
CASSLARGTRDEQYF TGCGCCAGCAGCTTAGCCCGGGGAACCAGGGACGAGCAGTACTTC NA TRBJ2-7 NA TRBV5-1 15
CASSGGLAGATGELFF TGTGCCAGCAGTGGGGGACTAGCGGGGGCCACCGGGGAGCTGTTTTTT NA TRBJ2-2 TRBD2 TRBV2 16
CASSQEGQQCNNEQFF TGCGCCAGCAGTCAAGAGGGGCAACAATGCAACAATGAGCAGTTCTTC few TRBJ2-1 NA TRBV23-1 16
CSAKGRAGRLNTEAFF TGCAGCGCTAAGGGGCGCGCGGGTCGCCTGAACACTGAAGCTTTCTTT NA TRBJ1-1 NA TRBV29-1 16
CASSRAGTDTQYF TGTGCCAGCAGCCGCGCGGGGACAGATACGCAGTATTTT few TRBJ2-3 NA TRBV14 13
CASSQLFSGRSDTQYF TGCGCCAGCAGCCAATTATTTAGCGGGAGAAGTGATACGCAGTATTTT few TRBJ2-3 TRBD2 TRBV4-3 16
CASSSPPGGAQYF TGTGCCAGCAGTTCCCCTCCTGGAGGTGCGCAGTATTTT NA TRBJ2-3 NA TRBV6-5 13
CASSSRAGGPNEQFF TGCGCCAGCAGCTCCAGAGCGGGGGGGCCTAATGAGCAGTTCTTC few TRBJ2-1 TRBD2 TRBV5-1 15
CASRGTDTQYF TGTGCCAGTCGAGGGACAGATACGCAGTATTTT many TRBJ2-3 NA TRBV12-3/TRBV12-4 11
CASSARQGAETEAFF TGTGCCAGCAGCGCAAGACAGGGGGCGGAAACTGAAGCTTTCTTT NA TRBJ1-1 TRBD1 TRBV7-9 15
CSARRGSGSRTDTQYF TGCAGTGCTAGGAGGGGGAGCGGGAGTAGGACAGATACGCAGTATTTT NA TRBJ2-3 TRBD2 TRBV20-1 16